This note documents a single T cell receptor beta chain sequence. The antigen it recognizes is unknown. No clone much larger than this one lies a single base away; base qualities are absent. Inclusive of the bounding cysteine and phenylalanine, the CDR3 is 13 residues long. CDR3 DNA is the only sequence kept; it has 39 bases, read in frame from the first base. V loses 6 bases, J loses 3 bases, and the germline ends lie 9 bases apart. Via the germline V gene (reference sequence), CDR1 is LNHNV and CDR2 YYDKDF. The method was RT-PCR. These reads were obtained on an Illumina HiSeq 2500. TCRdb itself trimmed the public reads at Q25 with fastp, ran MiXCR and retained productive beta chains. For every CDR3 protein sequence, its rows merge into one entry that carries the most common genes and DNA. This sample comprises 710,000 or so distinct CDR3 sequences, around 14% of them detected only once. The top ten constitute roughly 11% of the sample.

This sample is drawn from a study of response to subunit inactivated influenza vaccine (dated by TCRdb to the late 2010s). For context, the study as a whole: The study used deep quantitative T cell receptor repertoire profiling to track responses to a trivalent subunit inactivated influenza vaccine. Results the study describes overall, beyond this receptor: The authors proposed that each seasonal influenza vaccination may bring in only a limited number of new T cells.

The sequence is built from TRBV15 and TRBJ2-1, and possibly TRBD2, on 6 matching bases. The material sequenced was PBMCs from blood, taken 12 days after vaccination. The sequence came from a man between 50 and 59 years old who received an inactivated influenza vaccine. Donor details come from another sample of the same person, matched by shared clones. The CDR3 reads CATRAGLYNEQFF. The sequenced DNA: TGTGCCACCAGAGCGGGCCTCTACAATGAGCAGTTCTTC.